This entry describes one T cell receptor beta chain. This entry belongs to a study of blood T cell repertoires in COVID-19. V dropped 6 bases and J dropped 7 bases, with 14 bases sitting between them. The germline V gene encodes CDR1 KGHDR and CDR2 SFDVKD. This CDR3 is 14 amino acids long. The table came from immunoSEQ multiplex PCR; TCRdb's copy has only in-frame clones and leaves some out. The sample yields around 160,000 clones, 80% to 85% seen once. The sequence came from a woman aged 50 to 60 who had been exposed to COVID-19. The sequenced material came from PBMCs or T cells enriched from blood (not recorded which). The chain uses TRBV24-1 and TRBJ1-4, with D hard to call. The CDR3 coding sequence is TGTGCCACCAGTCCGACCGGAGGGAGTGAAAAACTGTTTTTT. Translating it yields CATSPTGGSEKLFF.